Listed below are T cell receptor beta chains from one sample, sequenced in a study of OX40 agonist ivuxolimab in advanced cancers. Clones were sequenced by immunoSEQ multiplex PCR, and TCRdb holds only the in-frame ones, with some missing. The sample includes roughly 48,000 clones, less than 85% of them seen just once. Here the sequenced sample was CD4+ or CD8+ T cells sorted from blood, taken in a trial of the OX40 agonist ivuxolimab. These receptors originate from an adult with an advanced solid tumor such as melanoma, head and neck, liver or kidney cancer. CDR3s include the opening cysteine and the closing phenylalanine or tryptophan. The order of the fields is clone size, J gene, D gene, V gene, CDR3 DNA, CDR3 protein. The D gene is left open where the match is weak. Size values are once, few and many counts, or a class for expanded clones, and some rows have none.

-,TRBJ2-1,TRBD2,TRBV9,TGTGCCAGCAGCGGCGGAGCGGGAGGGCCGTACAATGAGCAGTTCTTC,CASSGGAGGPYNEQFF
-,TRBJ1-1,-,TRBV4-2,TGTGCCAGCAGCCTAAGAGTGGGAAGAATGAACACTGAAGCTTTCTTT,CASSLRVGRMNTEAFF
once,TRBJ2-5,TRBD2,TRBV29-1,TGCAGCGCCCTTAGGGCCTCTAGCGGGGGAAGCCAAGAGACCCAGTACTTC,CSALRASSGGSQETQYF
-,TRBJ1-2,-,TRBV6-5,TGTGCCAGCAGTTACACGGGGGCTCGGTCAGGCTACACCTTC,CASSYTGARSGYTF
once,TRBJ1-6,-,TRBV5-4,TGTGCCAGCAGCTTCTTACAAATTAATTCACCCCTCCACTTT,CASSFLQINSPLHF
-,TRBJ1-1,-,TRBV5-6,TGTGCCAGCAGTCGTGGTTACAACCCGAACACTGAAGCTTTCTTT,CASSRGYNPNTEAFF
-,TRBJ2-4,-,TRBV7-2,TGTGCCAGCAGCTTTGGTCAGGGAGAGGGCCAGAACATTCAGTACTTC,CASSFGQGEGQNIQYF
-,TRBJ1-2,-,TRBV7-8,TGTGCCAGCAGCTTAGGGGGGGTCTCCGGCTACACCTTC,CASSLGGVSGYTF
-,TRBJ1-5,-,TRBV4-1,TGCGCCAGCAGCCAAGAGGACTCCCCCCCGGGTCAGCCCCAGCATTTT,CASSQEDSPPGQPQHF
-,TRBJ1-1,-,TRBV6-5,TGTGCCAGCAGTTCTTACGTGAACACTGAAGCTTTCTTT,CASSSYVNTEAFF
-,TRBJ2-7,-,TRBV28,TGTGCCAGCAGTCCCCCCCAGCATTCCCTAGCCTACGAGCAGTACTTC,CASSPPQHSLAYEQYF
-,TRBJ1-1,-,TRBV28,TGTGCCAGTAAGGGATCGGGAGCTTTCTTT,CASKGSGAFF
-,TRBJ2-7,-,TRBV6-1,TGTGCCAGCACCCAGGGGATCGAGCAGTACTTC,CASTQGIEQYF
-,TRBJ2-1,-,TRBV7-2,TGTGCCAGCAGCCGCCCCGGGACGGAGAACAATGAGCAGTTCTTC,CASSRPGTENNEQFF
-,TRBJ2-2,TRBD1,TRBV7-9,TGTGCCAGCACCCCAACAGGGGCCGGGGAGCTGTTTTTT,CASTPTGAGELFF
-,TRBJ1-4,TRBD1,TRBV19,TGTGCCAGTAGTAGGTCGGACAGGGGACTCGAAAAACTGTTTTTT,CASSRSDRGLEKLFF
-,TRBJ1-1,-,TRBV10-3,TGTGCCACAATACCGGGACGGGGCACTGAAGCTTTCTTT,CATIPGRGTEAFF
-,TRBJ2-5,-,TRBV4-3,TGCGCCAGCAGCCAAGAAGGGCACGGGGGCCCCAGGACCCAGTACTTC,CASSQEGHGGPRTQYF
-,TRBJ1-1,TRBD1,TRBV11-3,TGTGCCAGCAGCCCAGGGGGTTTGAACACTGAAGCTTTCTTT,CASSPGGLNTEAFF
-,TRBJ1-2,-,TRBV9,TGTGCCAGCAGCGTAGGGCCAGACTATGGCTACACCTTC,CASSVGPDYGYTF
-,TRBJ1-2,TRBD1,TRBV29-1,TGCAGCGTTGAAGACCCAGGGGGTGAGAATGGCTACACCTTC,CSVEDPGGENGYTF
-,TRBJ1-6,-,TRBV7-2,TGTGCCAGCAGCCCGCCCGGGACGAGGAACTCACCCCTCCACTTT,CASSPPGTRNSPLHF
once,TRBJ2-1,TRBD2,TRBV7-8,TGTGCCAGCACCGCGGCGGGAGGTTACAATGAGCAGTTCTTC,CASTAAGGYNEQFF